A selection of T cell receptor beta chains follows, all from one sample in a study of cytomegalovirus exposure and HLA in healthy donors. Libraries were prepared by immunoSEQ multiplex PCR; TCRdb keeps only in-frame clonotypes and omits some of them. The table shows over 150,000 clones, with around 74% occurring only once. Sequenced: PBMCs. Receptors originate from a male donor in good health and CMV-seronegative. Each CDR3 is given with its conserved first and last residue. Fields, in order: V gene, J gene, D gene, clone size, CDR3 protein, CDR3 DNA. The D gene is left open where the match is weak. Clone sizes are given selectively: once, few, many, or a class where the clone is expanded.

TRBV6-5,TRBJ2-7,-,-,CASSLGGRSYEQYF,TGTGCCAGCAGCTTGGGGGGACGGAGCTACGAGCAGTACTTC
TRBV4-2,TRBJ1-3,-,few,CASSQDHTAGAGGNTIYF,TGTGCCAGCAGCCAAGATCATACGGCAGGGGCGGGTGGAAACACCATATATTTT
TRBV9,TRBJ2-1,TRBD2,-,CASSVGLAGGPYNEQFF,TGTGCCAGCAGCGTAGGGCTAGCGGGGGGGCCATACAATGAGCAGTTCTTC
TRBV6-5,TRBJ2-7,TRBD2,-,CASSPETSGSYEQYF,TGTGCCAGCAGTCCCGAGACTAGCGGGAGCTACGAGCAGTACTTC
TRBV6-1,TRBJ1-2,-,-,CASSEAASGNYGYTF,TGTGCCAGCAGTGAAGCGGCATCGGGGAACTATGGCTACACCTTC
TRBV4-1,TRBJ2-7,TRBD1,-,CASSQGVTGTYKQYF,TGCGCCAGCAGCCAAGGTGTGACAGGGACCTACAAGCAGTACTTC
TRBV4-1,TRBJ2-7,-,-,CASSQEGAGVSYEQYF,TGCGCCAGCAGCCAAGAAGGCGCAGGGGTGTCCTACGAGCAGTACTTC
TRBV7-2,TRBJ2-3,-,-,CAGRAVGTDTQYF,TGTGCCGGACGAGCGGTTGGCACAGATACGCAGTATTTT
TRBV20-1,TRBJ2-1,-,-,CSAGGGGGQFF,TGCAGTGCTGGGGGCGGTGGTGGGCAGTTCTTC
TRBV15,TRBJ1-1,TRBD1,-,CATSRGGQGVNTEAFF,TGTGCCACCAGCAGGGGAGGACAGGGTGTGAACACTGAAGCTTTCTTT
TRBV4-3,TRBJ2-2,TRBD1,few,CASSQPGQLNTGELFF,TGCGCCAGCAGCCAGCCGGGACAGTTAAACACCGGGGAGCTGTTTTTT
TRBV6-1,TRBJ1-5,-,-,CASIQGWNQPQHF,TGTGCCAGCATTCAGGGTTGGAATCAGCCCCAGCATTTT
TRBV18,TRBJ1-1,-,few,CASSQQANTEAFF,TGTGCCAGCTCACAACAGGCGAACACTGAAGCTTTCTTT
TRBV19,TRBJ2-6,-,-,CASSIWGATGANVLTF,TGTGCCAGTAGTATTTGGGGCGCCACTGGGGCCAACGTCCTGACTTTC
TRBV30,TRBJ1-1,-,-,CAWIWEGVGTEAFF,TGTGCCTGGATATGGGAAGGGGTGGGCACTGAAGCTTTCTTT
TRBV19,TRBJ1-5,TRBD1,-,CASSIPHRGGNQPQHF,TGTGCCAGTAGTATACCTCACAGGGGAGGCAATCAGCCCCAGCATTTT
TRBV9,TRBJ2-1,-,few,CASSVSLGPSGGEQFF,TGTGCCAGCAGCGTATCCCTCGGACCCAGCGGTGGTGAGCAGTTCTTC
TRBV29-1,TRBJ2-2,-,-,CSGTTGFRDTGELFF,TGCAGCGGCACAACAGGGTTCAGGGACACCGGGGAGCTGTTTTTT
TRBV18,TRBJ1-2,-,-,CASSPGRADGYTF,TGTGCCAGCTCACCGGGCAGGGCCGATGGCTACACCTTC
TRBV11-2,TRBJ2-3,TRBD1,-,CASSLGDRGTITDTQYF,TGTGCCAGCAGCTTAGGGGACAGGGGAACAATCACAGATACGCAGTATTTT
TRBV28,TRBJ1-2,-,-,CASTPRGADYGYTF,TGTGCCTCGACCCCCAGGGGCGCGGACTATGGCTACACCTTC
TRBV7-8,TRBJ1-2,-,-,CASSLSLGVTGIYGYTF,TGTGCCAGCAGCTTAAGTTTGGGGGTCACAGGGATCTATGGCTACACCTTC
TRBV6-1,TRBJ1-1,-,-,CASSDQGTEAFF,TGTGCCAGCAGTGATCAGGGGACTGAAGCTTTCTTT
TRBV10-3,TRBJ2-7,TRBD2,-,CAISDLAGAHEQYF,TGTGCCATCAGTGACCTAGCGGGAGCCCACGAGCAGTACTTC
TRBV9,TRBJ1-4,-,-,CASSVAGTVPEKLFF,TGTGCCAGCAGCGTCGCGGGGACGGTTCCTGAAAAACTGTTTTTT
TRBV23-1,TRBJ1-2,TRBD1,-,CASSLPTGGELRRDYGYTF,TGCGCCAGCAGTCTTCCGACAGGGGGCGAGTTACGGCGGGACTATGGCTACACCTTC